The TCR beta chain under discussion was sequenced for a study of blood T cell repertoires in COVID-19. Study at large: Samples came from the United States, Italy and Spain, spanning acute and convalescent COVID-19. Sources were T cells, B-cell-depleted T cells, or PBMCs; the material itself was cDNA or gDNA.

CDR3 length: 14 amino acids. V lost 6 bases and J lost 5, with 19 bases in between. Germline values: CDR1 SQVTM, CDR2 ANQGSEA. In the original analysis: Reference gene primer amplification in the assay estimated nucleated cell counts. Only in-frame clones appear in the TCRdb table, and some are missing; sequencing was by immunoSEQ multiplex PCR. D and trimming were read from the DNA, whereas the V and J calls and clone size are those reported in that table. The sample includes approximately 180,000 clones, more than 75% of them seen just once. The sample comprised peripheral blood. The genes are TRBV29-1 and TRBJ2-5; tentatively, D is TRBD2 (7 bases). The TCR comes from a man aged 35-49 years with active or convalescent COVID-19. CDR3 protein: CSVKGLGGGETQYF. CDR3 bases: TGCAGCGTCAAGGGGCTAGGGGGAGGGGAGACCCAGTACTTC.